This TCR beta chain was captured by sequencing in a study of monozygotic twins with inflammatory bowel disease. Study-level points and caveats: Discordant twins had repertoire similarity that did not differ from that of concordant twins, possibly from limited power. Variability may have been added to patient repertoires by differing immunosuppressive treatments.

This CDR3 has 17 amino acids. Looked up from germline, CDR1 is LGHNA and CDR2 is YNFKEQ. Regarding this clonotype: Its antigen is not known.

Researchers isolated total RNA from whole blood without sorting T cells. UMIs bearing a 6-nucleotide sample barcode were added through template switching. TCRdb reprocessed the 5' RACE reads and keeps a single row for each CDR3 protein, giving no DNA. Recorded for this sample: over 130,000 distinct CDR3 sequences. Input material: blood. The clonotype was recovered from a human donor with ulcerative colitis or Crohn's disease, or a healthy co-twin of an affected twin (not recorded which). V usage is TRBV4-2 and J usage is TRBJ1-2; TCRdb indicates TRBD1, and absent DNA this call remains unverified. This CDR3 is CASSQDMAGRTHYGYTF.